This TCR beta chain derives from a study of cytomegalovirus exposure and HLA in healthy donors. Each donor was nominally healthy when sampled (though unrecorded immune exposures were likely). Findings and limits, study-wide: TCR beta sequences reportedly predicted most subjects' HLA-A and HLA-B alleles accurately. Investigators reported around 150 TCR beta chains as tied to cytomegalovirus. TCR sequences were mostly rare, though some public TCRs occurred in many donors.

For this clone: The antigen is unknown.

In the PCR, 60 Vbeta and 13 Jbeta primers were used. Sequenced by immunoSEQ multiplex PCR; TCRdb stores in-frame clones only, minus some. The repertoire consists of roughly 60,000 clones, with approximately 75% occurring once and the leading ten covering roughly 3.3%. Trimming at V came to 4 bases and at J to 0 bases, leaving 8 bases not matched to a gene. CDR3 length equals 16 residues. The V gene's germline CDR1 is SNHLY and CDR2 FYNNEI. The chain links TRBV2 to TRBJ2-7; TRBD1 matches at 8 bases. Sequenced sample: PBMCs. The clonotype originates from a middle-aged woman in good health and CMV-seropositive. This CDR3 is CASSGSSGQGSYEQYF. DNA for the CDR3: TGTGCCAGCAGTGGTTCCTCAGGACAGGGCTCCTACGAGCAGTACTTC.